Listed below are T cell receptor beta chains from one sample, sequenced in a study of vaccination and CD4 T cells after COVID-19. These receptors' antigens are unknown. TCRdb re-called the PCR reads with MiXCR, one entry per CDR3 protein. The data show under 30,000 distinct CDR3 sequences, with roughly a third seen just once and 3% to 4% held by the top ten. The sample consisted of CD4+ T cells from blood, cultured in vitro, taken about 7 months after SARS-CoV-2 vaccination. The receptors originated from a human donor who had recovered from COVID-19. Both conserved end residues are part of each CDR3. Each record gives: clone size, J gene, D gene, V gene, CDR3 DNA, CDR3 protein. The D gene is left open where the match is weak. Expanded clones get a size class; other rows say once, few or many, or leave the size out.

clone size: few
J gene: TRBJ2-3
D gene: -
V gene: TRBV7-9
CDR3 DNA: TGTGCCAGCAGCTTCAATCCAGCGGTAGATACGCAGTATTTT
CDR3 protein: CASSFNPAVDTQYF

clone size: -
J gene: TRBJ1-5
D gene: TRBD1
V gene: TRBV2
CDR3 DNA: TGTGCCAGCAGGATGGGACAGTCCCAGCCCCAGCATTTT
CDR3 protein: CASRMGQSQPQHF

clone size: -
J gene: TRBJ2-3
D gene: TRBD2
V gene: TRBV6-2/TRBV6-3
CDR3 DNA: TGTGCCAGCAGCCTGAGCGGGAGGGAGACAGATACGCAGTATTTT
CDR3 protein: CASSLSGRETDTQYF

clone size: -
J gene: TRBJ2-7
D gene: -
V gene: TRBV23-1
CDR3 DNA: TGCGCCAGCAGTCAATGGTATAGGGGTTGCGAGCAGTACTTC
CDR3 protein: CASSQWYRGCEQYF

clone size: few
J gene: TRBJ2-5
D gene: TRBD2
V gene: TRBV7-3
CDR3 DNA: TGTGCCAGCAGCACCGGGGGGGAACAAGAGACCCAGTACTTC
CDR3 protein: CASSTGGEQETQYF

clone size: few
J gene: TRBJ2-7
D gene: -
V gene: TRBV7-2
CDR3 DNA: TGTGCCAGCAGCCCGGACAGCTCCTACGAGCAGTACTTC
CDR3 protein: CASSPDSSYEQYF

clone size: -
J gene: TRBJ2-2
D gene: TRBD2
V gene: TRBV5-5
CDR3 DNA: TGTGCCAGCAGCATACGTAATCCGGGACTAGCGTTCGGGGAGCTGTTTTTT
CDR3 protein: CASSIRNPGLAFGELFF

clone size: few
J gene: TRBJ2-7
D gene: -
V gene: TRBV20-1
CDR3 DNA: TGCAGTGCCCAATTGATAGCGGTAACCTACGAGCAGTACTTC
CDR3 protein: CSAQLIAVTYEQYF

clone size: -
J gene: TRBJ2-2
D gene: TRBD2
V gene: TRBV20-1
CDR3 DNA: TGCAGTGCTAAGGGTCGCGGGGGGAACACCGGGGAGCTGTTTTTT
CDR3 protein: CSAKGRGGNTGELFF

clone size: -
J gene: TRBJ2-7
D gene: TRBD2
V gene: TRBV6-1
CDR3 DNA: TGTGCCAGCAGGAGGGGCAGCGGGGGGGGTGGGCAGTACTTC
CDR3 protein: CASRRGSGGGGQYF

clone size: -
J gene: TRBJ2-1
D gene: -
V gene: TRBV20-1
CDR3 DNA: TGCAGTGCCCGGAGCTATACTCCCAGGGGTTCAGGGAGGAATGAGCAGTTCTTC
CDR3 protein: CSARSYTPRGSGRNEQFF

clone size: few
J gene: TRBJ2-7
D gene: -
V gene: TRBV21-1
CDR3 DNA: TGTGCCAGCAGCGGCATATGCTGTATGGCTAGCGAGCAGTACTTC
CDR3 protein: CASSGICCMASEQYF

clone size: -
J gene: TRBJ1-1
D gene: -
V gene: TRBV10-3
CDR3 DNA: TGTGCCATCAGTGAAGGCCAGGGTACTGAAGCTTTCTTT
CDR3 protein: CAISEGQGTEAFF

clone size: once
J gene: TRBJ2-1
D gene: -
V gene: TRBV7-9
CDR3 DNA: TGTGCCAGCAGCCCACTTTCTTTTCTCCGGGACAATGAGCAGTTCTTC
CDR3 protein: CASSPLSFLRDNEQFF

clone size: few
J gene: TRBJ1-5
D gene: -
V gene: TRBV6-1
CDR3 DNA: TGTGCCAGCAGTCCAGGCCAGCCCCAGCATTTT
CDR3 protein: CASSPGQPQHF

clone size: -
J gene: TRBJ1-2
D gene: -
V gene: TRBV20-1
CDR3 DNA: TGCAGTGCTAGCTGGAACGTTCAGGTCGCTGGAGGCTACACCTTC
CDR3 protein: CSASWNVQVAGGYTF

clone size: -
J gene: TRBJ2-1
D gene: -
V gene: TRBV6-1
CDR3 DNA: TGTGCCAGCAGACTTGAATCTAGCGCTACCTACAATGAGCAGTTCTTC
CDR3 protein: CASRLESSATYNEQFF

clone size: -
J gene: TRBJ2-5
D gene: -
V gene: TRBV11-2
CDR3 DNA: TGTGCCAGCAGCTTAGTATCCCGGGGGCTAGAGACCCAGTACTTC
CDR3 protein: CASSLVSRGLETQYF

clone size: -
J gene: TRBJ1-4
D gene: TRBD1
V gene: TRBV24-1
CDR3 DNA: TGTGCCACCAGCAACGGATTGTCAGGGGGAAAACTGTTTTTT
CDR3 protein: CATSNGLSGGKLFF

clone size: medium-sized
J gene: TRBJ2-7
D gene: -
V gene: TRBV20-1
CDR3 DNA: TGCAGTGCTAGGACCCCAGGCGGGATGTACGAGCAGTACTTC
CDR3 protein: CSARTPGGMYEQYF

clone size: -
J gene: TRBJ2-5
D gene: -
V gene: TRBV20-1
CDR3 DNA: TGCAGTGCTAGAGATCAACAGGGTTACGAGACCCAGTACTTC
CDR3 protein: CSARDQQGYETQYF

clone size: few
J gene: TRBJ2-5
D gene: -
V gene: TRBV20-1
CDR3 DNA: TGCAGTGCCCGCATCGCAGGGGGGGGGACTCAAGAGACCCAGTACTTC
CDR3 protein: CSARIAGGGTQETQYF

clone size: medium-sized
J gene: TRBJ1-5
D gene: -
V gene: TRBV19
CDR3 DNA: TGTGCCAGTAGCGGGGGGAGCAATCAGCCCCAGCATTTT
CDR3 protein: CASSGGSNQPQHF